This T cell receptor (beta chain) is drawn from a study of blood T cell repertoires in COVID-19. About the study: The origin of the acute and convalescent COVID-19 samples was the United States, Italy and Spain. T cells, B-cell-depleted T cells, or PBMCs provided the cDNA or gDNA that served as material.

Source study methods: By means of reference gene primer amplification, nucleated cell counts were estimated. Sequenced by immunoSEQ multiplex PCR; TCRdb stores in-frame clones only, minus some. Clone size and the V and J calls come from that table; the DNA yielded D and trimming. The sample lists almost 100,000 clones, around nine tenths occurring once. This clone has a single count. This CDR3 has 15 amino acids. The V and J ends lost 2 bases and 2 bases respectively, with 11 bases between them. Germline CDR1 reads SGHNT; CDR2 reads YENEEA. The sequence derives from a man aged 45-65 years with acute or convalescent COVID-19. The sequencing sample was made of peripheral blood. The V gene is TRBV11-3, the J gene TRBJ2-3, with D possibly matching TRBD2 (6 bases). DNA for the CDR3: TGTGCCAGCAGCTTATCTTGGGACTCCACAGATACGCAGTATTTT. It encodes CASSLSWDSTDTQYF.